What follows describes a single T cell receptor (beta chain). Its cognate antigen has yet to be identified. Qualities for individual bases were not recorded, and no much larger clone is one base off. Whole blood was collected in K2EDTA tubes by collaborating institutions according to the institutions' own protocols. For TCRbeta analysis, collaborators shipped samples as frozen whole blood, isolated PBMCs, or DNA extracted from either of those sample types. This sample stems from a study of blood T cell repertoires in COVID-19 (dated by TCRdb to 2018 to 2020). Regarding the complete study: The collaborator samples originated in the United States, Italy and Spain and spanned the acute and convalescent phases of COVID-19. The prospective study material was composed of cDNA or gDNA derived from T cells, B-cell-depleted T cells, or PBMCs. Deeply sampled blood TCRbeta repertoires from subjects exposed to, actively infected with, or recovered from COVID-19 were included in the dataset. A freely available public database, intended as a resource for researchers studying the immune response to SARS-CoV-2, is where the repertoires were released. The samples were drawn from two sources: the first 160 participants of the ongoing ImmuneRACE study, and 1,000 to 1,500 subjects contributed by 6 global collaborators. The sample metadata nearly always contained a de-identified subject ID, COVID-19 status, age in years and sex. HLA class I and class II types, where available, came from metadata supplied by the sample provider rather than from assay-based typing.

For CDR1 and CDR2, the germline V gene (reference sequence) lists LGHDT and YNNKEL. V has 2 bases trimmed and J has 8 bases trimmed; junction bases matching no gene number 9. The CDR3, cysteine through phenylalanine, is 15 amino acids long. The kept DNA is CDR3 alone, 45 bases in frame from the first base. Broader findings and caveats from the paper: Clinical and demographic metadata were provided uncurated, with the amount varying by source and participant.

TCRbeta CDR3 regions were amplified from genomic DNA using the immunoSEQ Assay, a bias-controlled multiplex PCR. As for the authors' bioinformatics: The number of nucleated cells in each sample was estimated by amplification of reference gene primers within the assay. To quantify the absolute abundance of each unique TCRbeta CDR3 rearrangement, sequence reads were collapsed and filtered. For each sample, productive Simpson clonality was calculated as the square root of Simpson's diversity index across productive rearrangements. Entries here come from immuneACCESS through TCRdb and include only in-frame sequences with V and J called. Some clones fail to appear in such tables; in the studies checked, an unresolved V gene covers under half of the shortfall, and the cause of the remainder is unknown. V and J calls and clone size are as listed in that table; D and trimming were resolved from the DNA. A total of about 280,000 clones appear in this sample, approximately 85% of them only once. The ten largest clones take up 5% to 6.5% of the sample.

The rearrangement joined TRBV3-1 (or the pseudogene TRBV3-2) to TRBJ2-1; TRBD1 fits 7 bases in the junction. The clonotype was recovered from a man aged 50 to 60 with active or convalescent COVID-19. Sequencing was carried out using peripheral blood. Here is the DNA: TGTGCCAGCAGCCAACCATTCTACGGACAGGATGAGCAGTTCTTC. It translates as CASSQPFYGQDEQFF.